The following is a T cell receptor beta chain sequence with its context. The data derive from a study of OX40 agonist ivuxolimab in advanced cancers. Study-wide context: In this cohort, patients received ivuxolimab, an agonistic anti-OX40 (CD134) antibody.

CDR3 length equals 15 residues. CDR1 SEHNR and CDR2 FQNEAQ come from the germline V gene (reference sequence). The V end lost 1 base, the J end lost 6 bases, and 15 bases lay between the germline ends. Exclusion applied to patients with autoimmune disease history or systemic immunosuppression. Repertoires were generated with immunoSEQ multiplex PCR, while TCRdb's copy carries only in-frame clones and drops some. Of some 28,000 clones listed, approximately 83% are singletons. The rearrangement uses TRBV7-9 and TRBJ1-2; D remains ambiguous. The source is an adult with an advanced solid tumor such as melanoma, head and neck, liver or kidney cancer. This material consisted of CD4+ or CD8+ T cells sorted from blood, taken in a trial of the OX40 agonist ivuxolimab. The DNA for the CDR3 is TGTGCCAGCAGCTTAGGTGTCGGTCAGAGCGATGGCTACACCTTC. Residues: CASSLGVGQSDGYTF.